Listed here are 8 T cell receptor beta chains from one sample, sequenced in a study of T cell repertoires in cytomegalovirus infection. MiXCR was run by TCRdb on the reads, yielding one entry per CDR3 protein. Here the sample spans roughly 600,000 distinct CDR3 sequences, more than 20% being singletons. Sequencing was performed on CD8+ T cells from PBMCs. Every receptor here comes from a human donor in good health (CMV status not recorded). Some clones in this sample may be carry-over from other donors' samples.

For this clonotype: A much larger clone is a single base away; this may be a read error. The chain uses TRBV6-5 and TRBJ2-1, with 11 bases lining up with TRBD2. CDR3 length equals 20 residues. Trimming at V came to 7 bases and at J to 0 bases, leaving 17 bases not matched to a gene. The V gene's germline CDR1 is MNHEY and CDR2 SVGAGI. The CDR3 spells CASNNQTSGDLPSSYNEQFF. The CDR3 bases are TGTGCCAGCAACAACCAGACTAGCGGGGATCTGCCGAGCTCCTACAATGAGCAGTTCTTC.

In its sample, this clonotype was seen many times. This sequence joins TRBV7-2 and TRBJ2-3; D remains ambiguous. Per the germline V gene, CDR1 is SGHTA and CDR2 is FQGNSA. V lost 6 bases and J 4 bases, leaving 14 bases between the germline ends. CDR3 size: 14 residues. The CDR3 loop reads CASRTPMAPDTQYF. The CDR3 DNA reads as TGTGCCAGCAGAACTCCTATGGCTCCAGATACGCAGTATTTT. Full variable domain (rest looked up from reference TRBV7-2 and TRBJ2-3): GAGVSQSPSNKVTEKGKDVELRCDPISGHTALYWYRQSLGQGLEFLIYFQGNSAPDKSGLPSDRFSAERTGGSVSTLTIQRTQQEDSAVYLCASRTPMAPDTQYFGPGTRLTVL.

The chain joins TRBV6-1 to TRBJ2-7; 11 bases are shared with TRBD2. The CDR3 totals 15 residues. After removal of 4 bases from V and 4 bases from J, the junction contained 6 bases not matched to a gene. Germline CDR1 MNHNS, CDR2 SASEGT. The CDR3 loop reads CASSVIRLAGYEQYV. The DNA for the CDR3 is TGTGCCAGCAGTGTAATCCGACTAGCGGGATACGAGCAGTACGTC.

The CDR3 reads CAISLRDRSTDTQYF. For the CDR3, the DNA is TGTGCCATCAGTCTCCGGGACAGAAGCACAGATACGCAGTATTTT. The chain uses TRBV10-3 and TRBJ2-3; 7 positions match TRBD1. The CDR3 is 15 residues long. Germline V gene lookup returns CDR1 ENHRY and CDR2 SYGVKD. The V and J ends lost 5 bases and 0 bases, in that order; junction bases with no gene match: 5.

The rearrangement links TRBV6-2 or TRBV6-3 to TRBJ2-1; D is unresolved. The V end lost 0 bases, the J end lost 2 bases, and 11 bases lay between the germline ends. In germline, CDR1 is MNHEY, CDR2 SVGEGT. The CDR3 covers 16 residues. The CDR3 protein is CASSYSSPGAYNEQFF. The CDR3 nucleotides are TGTGCCAGCAGTTACTCCAGTCCTGGGGCCTACAATGAGCAGTTCTTC.

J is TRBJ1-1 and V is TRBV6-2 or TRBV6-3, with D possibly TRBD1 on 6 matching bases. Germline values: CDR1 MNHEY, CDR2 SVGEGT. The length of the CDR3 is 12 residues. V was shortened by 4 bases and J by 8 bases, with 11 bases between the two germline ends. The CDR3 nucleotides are TGTGCCAGCAGTTTGGCGACAGGAGAAGCTTTCTTT. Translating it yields CASSLATGEAFF.

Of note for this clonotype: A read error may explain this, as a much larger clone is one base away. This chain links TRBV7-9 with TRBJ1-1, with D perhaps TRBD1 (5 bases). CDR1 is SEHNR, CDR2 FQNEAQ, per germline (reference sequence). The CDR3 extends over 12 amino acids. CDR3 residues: CVSSAGSTEAFF. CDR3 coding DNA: TGTGTCAGCAGCGCAGGGTCCACTGAAGCTTTCTTT.

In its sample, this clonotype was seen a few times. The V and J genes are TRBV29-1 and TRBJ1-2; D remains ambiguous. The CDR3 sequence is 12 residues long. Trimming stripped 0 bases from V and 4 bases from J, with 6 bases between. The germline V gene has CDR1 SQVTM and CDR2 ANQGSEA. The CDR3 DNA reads TGCAGCGTTGAAGACAGGATCTATGGCTACACCTTC. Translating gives CSVEDRIYGYTF.